This T cell receptor (beta chain) was sequenced during a study of regulatory T cells in long-lasting Graves disease. In the study overall: Recently diagnosed Graves' patients had received antithyroid drugs for under 3 months.

Trimming took 2 bases from V and 4 from J, leaving 16 bases between them. The CDR3 contains 16 residues. Study-level points and caveats: Persistent disease was characterized by preferential usage of TRBV28, TRBJ1-2 and TRBJ2-5.

Library construction for TCR beta used iRepertoire HTBI primers and Arm-PCR of CDR3 regions. TCRdb fed the multiplex PCR reads into MiXCR, producing one record per CDR3 protein. The table includes over 500,000 distinct CDR3 sequences, roughly 15% detected once. Time point noted: newly diagnosed GD, antithyroid drugs for less than 3 months. The TCR library was made from RNA extracted from PBMCs. This clonotype has at least ten counts. Antigen unknown. The sample was also linked to a second study, of T cells in Graves' hyperthyroidism and ophthalmopathy. That source notes: Uncontrolled infection, other autoimmune disease, pregnancy or lactation barred patients from enrollment.

The source was peripheral blood mononuclear cells (PBMCs), collected at new diagnosis, from a patient treated with antithyroid drugs. The rearrangement uses TRBV12-3 or TRBV12-4 and TRBJ2-3, with a weak D call TRBD2 (6 bases). The TCR was taken from a man younger than 35 with Graves disease. CDR3: CASSLRLSGWSDTQYF. The CDR3 coding sequence is TGTGCCAGCAGTTTACGGCTCAGCGGGTGGTCAGATACGCAGTATTTT.